Listed below are T cell receptor beta chains from one sample, sequenced in a study of T cells in Graves' hyperthyroidism and ophthalmopathy. MiXCR, run by TCRdb on the multiplex PCR reads, gives a single entry per CDR3 protein. The sample holds around 300,000 distinct CDR3 sequences; about 25% are singletons and the top ten take 25% to 30%. Material for sequencing was blood. These receptors all stem from a man aged 40-49 years with Graves' hyperthyroidism that later progressed to Graves' ophthalmopathy. The CDR3 runs from the conserved cysteine through the conserved F or W. A D gene is named only where the DNA matches it firmly. The size field is filled for only some rows; it gives once, few, many or a size class.

v_gene	d_gene	abundance	j_gene	CDR3aa	CDR3nt
TRBV3-1	.	many	TRBJ1-1	CASGGSNTEAFF	TGTGCCAGCGGGGGGTCTAACACTGAAGCTTTCTTT
TRBV6-2/TRBV6-3	TRBD1	.	TRBJ1-1	CASITNRDSPEAFF	TGTGCCAGCATCACCAACAGGGACAGTCCTGAAGCTTTCTTT
TRBV19	.	many	TRBJ2-7	CASSIEAAPSYEQYF	TGTGCCAGTAGTATCGAGGCAGCGCCTTCCTACGAGCAGTACTTC
TRBV12-3/TRBV12-4	TRBD2	.	TRBJ2-7	CASSYERGGRYEQYF	TGTGCCAGCAGTTATGAGCGGGGGGGCCGTTACGAGCAGTACTTC
TRBV24-1	TRBD2	many	TRBJ2-2	CATSDPLGLAGGPVTGELFF	TGTGCCACCAGTGATCCCCTCGGGCTAGCGGGAGGGCCGGTCACCGGGGAGCTGTTTTTT
TRBV19	TRBD2	many	TRBJ2-2	CASTASGGAGELFF	TGTGCCAGTACGGCTAGCGGGGGTGCCGGGGAGCTGTTTTTT
TRBV7-3	TRBD2	many	TRBJ2-2	CASSPRTSGRYPNTGELFF	TGTGCCAGCAGCCCCCGGACTAGCGGGAGGTACCCGAACACCGGGGAGCTGTTTTTT
TRBV25-1	.	many	TRBJ2-5	CASSEAGTQETQYF	TGTGCCAGCAGTGAGGCGGGCACCCAAGAGACCCAGTACTTC
TRBV19	.	many	TRBJ1-5	CASSSTGFGQPQHF	TGTGCCAGTAGCTCAACAGGGTTCGGTCAGCCCCAGCATTTT
TRBV20-1	.	many	TRBJ2-1	CSAPPGSSYNEQFF	TGCAGTGCTCCTCCAGGGAGCTCCTACAATGAGCAGTTCTTC
TRBV6-1	.	many	TRBJ2-5	CASSAGQASQETQYF	TGTGCCAGCAGTGCGGGCCAGGCTAGCCAAGAGACCCAGTACTTC
TRBV15	TRBD1	many	TRBJ2-2	CATSRDRGGTGELFF	TGTGCCACCAGCAGGGACAGGGGAGGCACCGGGGAGCTGTTTTTT
TRBV6-2/TRBV6-3	.	few	TRBJ1-6	CASSYDRPGESYNSPLHF	TGTGCCAGCAGTTACGACAGGCCGGGGGAATCCTATAATTCACCCCTCCACTTT
TRBV20-1	TRBD2	many	TRBJ2-7	CSASVGVAGTYEQYF	TGCAGTGCTAGCGTAGGAGTAGCGGGTACCTACGAGCAGTACTTC
TRBV28	TRBD1	.	TRBJ1-5	CASSFYARGQGANQPQHF	TGTGCCAGCAGTTTCTACGCGCGAGGACAGGGTGCGAATCAGCCCCAGCATTTT
TRBV28	.	many	TRBJ1-1	CASSDPSRVFTDTEAFF	TGTGCCAGCAGTGACCCCAGCAGGGTCTTTACTGACACTGAAGCTTTCTTT